This TCR beta chain was identified during a study of blood T cells in healthy people across ages. In regard to this clonotype: A read error may account for a junction end that differs from germline.

The CDR3 covers 13 residues. CDR1 is MNHEY and CDR2 is SVGAGI in the germline V gene. Alongside a J-beta primer mix, a sample-barcoded 5' primer served in a second PCR lasting roughly 6 to 11 cycles. TCRdb called the 5' RACE reads again in MiXCR, with one record for every CDR3 protein. The sample shows 1.4 million to 1.5 million distinct CDR3 sequences, about 40% of them seen only once. The gene calls are TRBV6-5 and TRBJ2-4; D is uncertain. Material: blood. The clonotype comes from a woman aged 18-30 years in good health. The CDR3 loop is CASSDSQENIQYF. DNA for the CDR3: TGTGCCAGCAGTGACTCGCAGGAAAACATTCAGTACTTC.